This note documents a single T cell receptor beta chain sequence. The antigen is unknown. The germline V gene encodes CDR1 KGHSH and CDR2 LQKENI. V was shortened by 3 bases and J by 5 bases, with 16 bases between the two germline ends. This CDR3 contains 15 residues. This was the immunoSEQ version 4 assay in survey mode. Template was genomic DNA at about 9.3 ng/uL, with up to about 1 ug used per sample. Data came from immunoSEQ multiplex PCR; TCRdb stores just in-frame clones and leaves some out. The sample holds about 33,000 clones, 82% seen once. This entry is derived from a study of persistence of HIV-infected CD4 T cells. Cells were stimulated with overlapping HIV-1 Gag 15-mer peptides. Sorted nonresponding memory CD4+ T cells were CD40L-negative, CD69-negative, CD45RO-high. General study points: Degenerate expanded CDR3beta sequences were enriched among CMV- and Gag-responding cells.

This receptor was taken from an adult with HIV. The donor label of this sample is uncertain. The chain uses TRBV18 and TRBJ1-1, with TRBD1 as a possible D gene (5 bases). The sample consisted of cultured CD4+ T cells from PBMCs, taken from a patient who received antiretroviral therapy. CDR3 nucleotide sequence: TGTGCCAGCTCACCGGGGGTCCCGGGAAGGACTGAAGCTTTCTTT. It codes for CASSPGVPGRTEAFF.